Here is one TCR beta chain with its context. Its target antigen remains unknown. No per-base quality is available; no much larger clone lies one base away. From the cysteine up to the phenylalanine, the CDR3 has a length of 14 residues. CDR3 DNA only is kept here, 42 bases in frame from base 1. The germline V gene specifies KGHSH as CDR1 and LQKENI as CDR2. V is reduced by 3 bases and J by 3 bases, leaving a spacing of 9 bases between them. The data stem from a study of blood T cell repertoires in COVID-19 (dated by TCRdb to the early 2020s). Background for the entire study: Collaborator samples came from the United States, Italy and Spain and covered acute and convalescent phases of COVID-19. The prospective study material was composed of cDNA or gDNA derived from T cells, B-cell-depleted T cells, or PBMCs. Subjects who had been exposed to COVID-19, were actively infected with it, or had recovered from it provided the deeply sampled blood TCRbeta repertoires that made up the dataset. The repertoires were released in a freely available public database intended as a resource for research on the immune response to SARS-CoV-2. Samples were obtained from the ongoing ImmuneRACE study (first 160 participants) and from 1,254 subjects provided by 6 global collaborators. Sample metadata almost always included a de-identified subject ID, COVID-19 status, age in years and sex. Where HLA class I and class II types were available, the types were taken from metadata supplied by the sample provider, not from assay-based typing. Study-wide conclusions, independent of this receptor: The amount of clinical and demographic metadata varied by source and participant and was provided uncurated.

TCRbeta CDR3 regions were amplified from genomic DNA using the immunoSEQ Assay, a bias-controlled multiplex PCR. The original methods were these. Nucleated cell counts per sample were estimated from amplification of reference gene primers within the assay. To quantify the absolute abundance of each unique TCRbeta CDR3 rearrangement, sequence reads were collapsed and filtered. Productive Simpson clonality was computed per sample as the square root of Simpson's diversity index over productive rearrangements. The source is immuneACCESS, and TCRdb retained only in-frame sequences with V and J called. Part of the clones is not carried over; for the studies checked, unresolved V genes explain less than half of this, and the remainder is unexplained. V and J calls and clone size come straight from that table; D and trimming were deduced from the DNA. This sample is represented by just over 350,000 clones; about 90% of them were singletons. Jointly, the top ten make up almost 3% of the sample.

Enrolling through a virtual design, the prospective study's participants ranged in age from about 18 to 89 years and lived across around 25 United States geographic areas. To assign participants to cohorts, the prospective study relied on clinical history that participants themselves reported in a screening survey and a study questionnaire. Recovered participants in ImmuneRACE Cohort 3 were defined by two consecutive negative NP/OP PCR tests, clearance by a healthcare professional, or resolution of symptoms. Each participant in the prospective study had whole blood, serum and a nasopharyngeal or oropharyngeal swab collected by mobile phlebotomists. Over a roughly 2-month period, participants in the prospective study had the option of providing additional blood draws and questionnaires. Before DNA extraction, blood samples from the prospective study were shipped at room temperature or frozen.

The sequenced sample consisted of PBMCs or T cells enriched from blood (not recorded which). The sequence was obtained from a woman in her 30s who had recovered from COVID-19. The sequence joins TRBV18 to TRBJ1-3; TRBD1 is a possible D gene, resting on 5 matching bases. The nucleotide sequence is given as TGTGCCAGCTCACCCCCGACAGTTGGAAACACCATATATTTT. Its protein product is CASSPPTVGNTIYF. Here the CDR3 is joined to the reference TRBV18 and TRBJ1-3 genes, and the full variable domain is: NAGVMQNPRHLVRRRGQEARLRCSPMKGHSHVYWYRQLPEEGLKFMVYLQKENIIDESGMPKERFSAEFPKEGPSILRIQQVVRGDSAAYFCASSPPTVGNTIYFGEGSWLTVV.